A single sample gave rise to the 3 T cell receptor beta chains below, sequenced in a study of molecular identifiers for immune sequencing clone quantification. MiXCR, applied by TCRdb to the PCR reads, yields one record per CDR3 protein. Of about half a million distinct CDR3 sequences listed, 20% to 25% are singletons. Sequencing was performed on naive CD8+ T cells from blood, with Jurkat cell RNA spiked in. Subset of the sample: FACS-sorted CD8+CD4-CCR7+CD45RA+ naive T cells. These TCRs come from a human donor in good health. Some libraries in this study had Jurkat cell RNA spiked in.

This clonotype was seen ten or more times. This sequence joins TRBV7-9 and TRBJ1-6, with 7 positions matching TRBD1. The CDR3 runs to 15 residues. CDR1 and CDR2 from the germline V gene are SEHNR and FQNEAQ (reference sequence). V lost 4 bases to trimming and J lost 10 bases; unmatched junction nucleotides: 10. The CDR3 spells CASSSADREGSPLHF. CDR3 DNA sequence: TGTGCCAGCAGCTCTGCCGACAGGGAGGGATCACCCCTCCACTTT.

This chain joins TRBV12-3 or TRBV12-4 and TRBJ1-6, with D perhaps TRBD1 (6 bases). Deletions cut 5 bases from V and 6 bases from J, with 11 bases between. The CDR3 runs 14 residues. The CDR3 here is CASSPTGRNSPLHF. CDR3 nucleotides: TGTGCCAGCAGTCCAACAGGGCGTAATTCACCCCTCCACTTT.

The CDR3 coding sequence is TGTGCCACCAGGGGATGGGGCCTCGACACTGAAGCTTTCTTT. Translating it yields CATRGWGLDTEAFF. The chain combines TRBV13 with TRBJ1-1, with TRBD1 as a possible D gene (6 bases). Germline CDR1 reads PRHDT; CDR2 reads FYEKMQ (reference sequence). Trimming pared 10 bases from V and 3 bases from J, leaving 18 bases between. The CDR3 runs to 14 residues.